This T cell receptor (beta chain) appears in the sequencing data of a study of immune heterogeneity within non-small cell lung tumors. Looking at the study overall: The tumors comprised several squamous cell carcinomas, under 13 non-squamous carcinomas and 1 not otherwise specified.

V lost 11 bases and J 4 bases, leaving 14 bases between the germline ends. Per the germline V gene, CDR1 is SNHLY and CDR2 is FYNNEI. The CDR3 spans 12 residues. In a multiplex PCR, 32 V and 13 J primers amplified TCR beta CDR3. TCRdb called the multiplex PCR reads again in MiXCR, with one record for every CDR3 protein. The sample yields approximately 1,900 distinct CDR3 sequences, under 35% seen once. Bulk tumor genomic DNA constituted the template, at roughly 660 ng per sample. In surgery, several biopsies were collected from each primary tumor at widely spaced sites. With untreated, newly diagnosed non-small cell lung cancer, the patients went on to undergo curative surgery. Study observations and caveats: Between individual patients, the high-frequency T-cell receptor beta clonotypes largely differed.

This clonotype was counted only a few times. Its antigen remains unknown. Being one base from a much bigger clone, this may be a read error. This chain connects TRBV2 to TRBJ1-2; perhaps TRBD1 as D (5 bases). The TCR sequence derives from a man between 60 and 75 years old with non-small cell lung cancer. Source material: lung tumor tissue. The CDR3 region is CAGTRQPYGYTF. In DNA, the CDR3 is TGTGCCGGCACTCGACAGCCCTATGGCTACACCTTC.